The next 17 T cell receptor beta chains were all read from a single sample in a study of human T cells and chemical hapten exposure. Time point specified: healthy volunteer bleed at 6 weeks. Total RNA came from unfractionated whole blood. One entry per CDR3 protein results from TCRdb running MiXCR on the RACE reads. This sample has about 30,000 distinct CDR3 sequences; less than 6% occur once, and the top ten carry 10% to 15%. The sequencing sample was made of whole blood. Receptor source: a human donor in good health. Some clones in this sample may be carry-over from other donors' samples.

In its sample, this clonotype was seen many times. V is TRBV7-2 and J is TRBJ2-1; 8 nucleotides align to TRBD2. The CDR3 is made up of 14 amino acids. The J segment lost 7 bases and the V segment lost 3 bases, leaving 5 bases of the junction unmatched. Germline V gene lookup returns CDR1 SGHTA and CDR2 FQGNSA. This chain's CDR3 is CASSFVSGANEQFF. The CDR3 DNA reads as TGTGCCAGCAGCTTTGTTAGCGGGGCGAATGAGCAGTTCTTC. The entire variable domain, with the rest obtained from reference TRBV7-2 and TRBJ2-1, is as follows: GAGVSQSPSNKVTEKGKDVELRCDPISGHTALYWYRQSLGQGLEFLIYFQGNSAPDKSGLPSDRFSAERTGGSVSTLTIQRTQQEDSAVYLCASSFVSGANEQFFGPGTRLTVL.

This clonotype was observed many times. The V and J genes are TRBV11-2 and TRBJ2-2, with D unclear. Germline V gene sequence: CDR1 SGHAT, CDR2 FQNNGV. V lost 5 bases to trimming and J lost 1 base, with 5 bases between them. CDR3 size: 13 residues. This chain's CDR3 is CASSEWNTGELFF. The CDR3 region has the DNA TGTGCCAGCAGCGAATGGAACACCGGGGAGCTGTTTTTT.

J is TRBJ1-5 and V is TRBV6-5, with TRBD1 as a possible D gene (5 bases). CDR1 and CDR2 from the germline V gene are MNHEY and SVGAGI. This CDR3 region has 15 residues. V was shortened by 6 bases and J by 2 bases, with 14 bases between the two germline ends. Here the CDR3 DNA reads TGTGCCAGCAGGAAAAGGGGATCGGGCAATCAGCCCCAGCATTTT. Translating it yields CASRKRGSGNQPQHF.

This clonotype has ten or more counts. One end of the junction varies from germline; a read error may be responsible. This chain uses TRBV12-3 or TRBV12-4 with TRBJ2-3; 9 bases line up with TRBD2. The CDR3 has 14 amino acids. CDR3 nucleotide sequence: TGTGCCAGCAGGTTAGCGGGAGCGGGAGATACGCAGTATTTT. Translation gives CASRLAGAGDTQYF.

CDR3 region: CASSLWSGYSYGYTF. The DNA of the CDR3 is TGTGCCAGCAGTTTATGGTCAGGATACTCCTATGGCTACACCTTC. This sequence joins TRBV28 and TRBJ1-2; D remains unclear. This CDR3 has 15 amino acids. V was cut by 0 bases and J by 4 bases, with 12 bases left in between. Germline assignment: CDR1 MDHEN and CDR2 SYDVKM.

This clonotype has at least ten counts. V is TRBV5-1 and J is TRBJ2-7; the match to TRBD1 covers 10 bases. Trimming at V came to 6 bases and at J to 2 bases, leaving 5 bases not matched to a gene. CDR3 length equals 14 residues. CDR1 and CDR2 from the germline V gene are SGHRS and YFSETQ. The CDR3 protein is CASKDGTGAYEQYF. Here the CDR3 DNA reads TGCGCCAGCAAGGACGGGACAGGGGCCTACGAGCAGTACTTC.

This clonotype appeared many times. J is TRBJ1-2 and V is TRBV13; D is unclear. This CDR3 region has 15 residues. Germline loops: CDR1 PRHDT, CDR2 FYEKMQ (reference sequence). The V gene lost 2 bases and the J gene lost 3 bases, with 13 bases spanning the gap. CDR3 in DNA: TGTGCCAGCAGCTTAAACCCGACGACCGACTATGGCTACACCTTC. Translating gives CASSLNPTTDYGYTF. Full variable domain (remainder filled in from reference TRBV13 and TRBJ1-2): AAGVIQSPRHLIKEKRETATLKCYPIPRHDTVYWYQQGPGQDPQFLISFYEKMQSDKGSIPDRFSAQQFSDYHSELNMSSLELGDSALYFCASSLNPTTDYGYTFGSGTRLTVV.

This clonotype was detected a few times. This chain links TRBV25-1 with TRBJ1-1; 7 bases are a match to TRBD1. Germline CDR1 and CDR2: MGHDK and SYGVNS. The CDR3 contains 14 residues. The V and J ends lost 7 bases and 3 bases, in that order; junction bases with no gene match: 8. Here the CDR3 DNA reads TGTGCCAGCACTAATACAGGGGAGCACACTGAAGCTTTCTTT. It is translated as CASTNTGEHTEAFF.

This clonotype was detected ten times or more. CDR3 coding DNA: TGTGCCAGCAGACAGGGGGGAAATTCACCCCTCCACTTT. Translation gives CASRQGGNSPLHF. The chain links TRBV12-3 or TRBV12-4 to TRBJ1-6; 8 positions match TRBD1. J was trimmed by 7 bases and V by 6 bases; bases with no gene match: 2. CDR3 length: 13 residues.

To note about this clonotype: This could be a read error, since a much larger clone is one nucleotide away. The chain has TRBV5-1 and TRBJ2-6; D might be TRBD1 (5 bases). Between the trimmed V and J ends, which lost 3 bases and 4 bases, there was a span of 11 bases. Germline CDR1 is SGHRS and CDR2 is YFSETQ. This CDR3 has 15 amino acids. This CDR3 is CASSSSAGGANVLTF. In nucleotides, the CDR3 is TGCGCCAGCAGCTCGAGTGCAGGGGGGGCCAACGTCCTGACTTTC.

In regard to this clonotype: It may be a read error: a sequence one base away is much more abundant. The gene calls are TRBV12-3 or TRBV12-4 and TRBJ2-2, with D unresolved. CDR3 length equals 13 residues. V lost 7 bases and J lost 7, with 13 bases in between. This CDR3 is CASTVTWGGELFF. The DNA of the CDR3 is TGTGCCAGCACCGTAACGTGGGGCGGGGAGCTGTTTTTT.

This clonotype appeared a few times. V is TRBV7-9 and J is TRBJ1-2, with D unresolved. This CDR3 spans 12 amino acids. CDR1 and CDR2 (germline): SEHNR, FQNEAQ (reference sequence). Trimming took 5 bases from V and 3 from J, leaving 7 bases between them. CDR3 nucleotide sequence: TGTGCCAGCAGCCCTACAGACTATGGCTACACCTTC. Amino acids: CASSPTDYGYTF. The full variable domain, rest sourced from reference TRBV7-9 and TRBJ1-2, is DTGVSQNPRHKITKRGQNVTFRCDPISEHNRLYWYRQTLGQGPEFLTYFQNEAQLEKSRLLSDRFSAERPKGSFSTLEIQRTEQGDSAMYLCASSPTDYGYTFGSGTRLTVV.

This clonotype was detected ten times or more. J is TRBJ2-1 and V is TRBV29-1, with 7 bases lining up with TRBD2. There are 16 residues in the CDR3. Germline CDR1 is SQVTM and CDR2 is ANQGSEA. The junction had 15 bases not matched to a gene; V was cut back by 3 bases and J by 7 bases. DNA of the CDR3: TGCAGCGTTGACGTCCGGACGGGAGGTCCGCCGAATGAGCAGTTCTTC. As protein: CSVDVRTGGPPNEQFF.

At least ten counts were recorded for this clonotype. The J gene is TRBJ1-1, the V gene TRBV4-3, with D unclear. CDR3 size: 13 residues. With 1 base removed from V and 4 bases from J, the gap between germline ends came to 7 bases. The V gene's germline CDR1 is LGHNA and CDR2 YSLEER. The CDR3 here is CASSQARGTEAFF. The DNA of the CDR3 is TGCGCCAGCAGCCAAGCCCGAGGCACTGAAGCTTTCTTT.

This clonotype was observed many times. This chain connects TRBV7-2 to TRBJ2-1; 8 bases align to TRBD2. The V gene end was trimmed by 5 bases and the J gene end by 9 bases; junction bases not matched to a gene: 15. Germline assignment: CDR1 SGHTA and CDR2 FQGNSA. The CDR3 is 16 residues long. CDR3 protein: CASSPHGGGLVGEQFF. The CDR3 coding sequence is TGTGCCAGCAGCCCACATGGGGGGGGACTAGTCGGTGAGCAGTTCTTC.

There are many counts of this clonotype. The V call is TRBV12-3 or TRBV12-4, the J call TRBJ1-5; the D is unclear. CDR3 size: 13 residues. The V gene lost 4 bases and the J gene lost 2 bases, with 6 bases spanning the gap. CDR3 DNA: TGTGCCAGCAGTTCTCAGGGCAATCAGCCCCAGCATTTT. Amino acid sequence: CASSSQGNQPQHF.

Details on this clonotype: A read error is possible here, since a much larger clone lies one base away. This sequence joins TRBV11-2 and TRBJ2-3, with D unresolved. This CDR3 comprises 12 residues. Germline CDR1 reads SGHAT; CDR2 reads FQNNGV. The CDR3 reads CASSLNTNTQYF. The CDR3 coding sequence is TGTGCCAGCAGCTTAAACACAAATACGCAGTATTTT.